These T cell receptor beta chains were read from a single sample in a study of response to subunit inactivated influenza vaccine. In TCRdb, the RT-PCR reads were re-called with MiXCR into one record per CDR3 protein. The table includes 400,000 to 650,000 distinct CDR3 sequences, approximately 7.7% detected once. The starting material was PBMCs from blood, obtained around 25 months after vaccination. These receptors all come from a man in his fifties or sixties who received an inactivated influenza vaccine. The CDR3 runs from the conserved cysteine through the conserved F or W. D genes are given only for firm matches. Clone sizes are given selectively: once, few, many, or a class where the clone is expanded.

D gene,J gene,V gene,clone size,CDR3 protein,CDR3 DNA
TRBD2,TRBJ2-2,TRBV27,few,CASSLMPAGGQRVGELFF,TGTGCCAGCAGTTTAATGCCCGCGGGGGGGCAGAGGGTCGGGGAGCTGTTTTTT
-,TRBJ2-3,TRBV20-1,-,CSARSGGRDTQYF,TGCAGTGCTAGATCCGGGGGACGCGATACGCAGTATTTT
TRBD2,TRBJ2-5,TRBV20-1,few,CSAIASAGEDETQYF,TGCAGTGCTATAGCTTCGGCGGGGGAAGATGAGACCCAGTACTTC
-,TRBJ1-5,TRBV5-1,many,CASSLDGANQPQHF,TGCGCCAGCAGTTTAGACGGTGCCAATCAGCCCCAGCATTTT
TRBD2,TRBJ2-5,TRBV4-2,many,CASSPYHAAGGQETQYF,TGTGCCAGCAGCCCTTACCATGCAGCGGGAGGGCAAGAGACCCAGTACTTC
-,TRBJ1-3,TRBV7-8,-,CASSLATLSGNTIYF,TGTGCCAGCAGCTTAGCGACACTCTCTGGAAACACCATATATTTT
TRBD2,TRBJ2-1,TRBV29-1,many,CSSRSGRVYNEQFF,TGCAGCTCCCGAAGCGGGAGGGTCTACAATGAGCAGTTCTTC
-,TRBJ2-3,TRBV25-1,few,CASSESPPRRSQYF,TGTGCCAGCAGTGAATCCCCCCCTCGAAGGTCGCAGTATTTT
-,TRBJ2-3,TRBV7-2,many,CASSLKAHGASTDTQYF,TGTGCCAGCAGCTTAAAGGCCCATGGCGCTAGCACAGATACGCAGTATTTT
-,TRBJ1-3,TRBV19,few,CASSIFRLSGNTIYF,TGTGCCAGTAGTATCTTCAGACTCTCTGGAAACACCATATATTTT
-,TRBJ2-2,TRBV12-3/TRBV12-4,-,CASSLYRGTGELFF,TGTGCCAGCAGTTTATATCGGGGCACCGGGGAGCTGTTTTTT
-,TRBJ1-2,TRBV5-1,-,CASSSDRIGYGYTF,TGCGCCAGCAGCTCTGACAGGATCGGCTATGGCTACACCTTC
-,TRBJ2-1,TRBV5-4,-,CASSAAGLYRNNEQFF,TGTGCCAGCAGCGCGGCCGGACTCTACAGAAACAATGAGCAGTTCTTC
-,TRBJ2-7,TRBV6-2/TRBV6-3,many,CASSYLWTYEQYF,TGTGCCAGCAGTTACCTGTGGACTTACGAGCAGTACTTC
-,TRBJ2-7,TRBV10-3,-,CAISEAPPAGQYF,TGTGCCATCAGTGAGGCCCCCCCGGCTGGGCAGTACTTC
-,TRBJ1-1,TRBV12-3/TRBV12-4,many,CASSLAAYTEAFF,TGTGCCAGCAGTTTAGCCGCGTACACTGAAGCTTTCTTT
-,TRBJ2-1,TRBV6-4,-,CASPKDRYEQFF,TGTGCCAGTCCGAAAGACAGGTATGAGCAGTTCTTC
-,TRBJ1-1,TRBV29-1,-,CSVGGTDTEAFF,TGCAGCGTTGGAGGGACGGACACTGAAGCTTTCTTT
TRBD1,TRBJ1-1,TRBV3-1,few,CASSQADRGGTEAFF,TGTGCCAGCAGCCAGGCGGACAGGGGGGGCACTGAAGCTTTCTTT
TRBD1,TRBJ2-6,TRBV6-5,many,CASSYSFRQGITGANVLTF,TGTGCCAGCAGTTACTCGTTCAGACAGGGGATTACGGGGGCCAACGTCCTGACTTTC
TRBD2,TRBJ2-7,TRBV11-1,many,CASSAGLAYEQYF,TGTGCCAGCAGCGCGGGACTAGCCTACGAGCAGTACTTC
-,TRBJ2-7,TRBV20-1,-,CSAQPGIGTTYEQYF,TGCAGTGCTCAACCCGGGATAGGGACCACCTACGAGCAGTACTTC
-,TRBJ2-7,TRBV12-3/TRBV12-4,many,CASSSIYEQYF,TGTGCCAGCAGCTCTATCTACGAGCAGTACTTC
TRBD2,TRBJ2-1,TRBV6-1,-,CASRSSGGARGNEQFF,TGTGCCAGCAGAAGTAGCGGGGGGGCTCGGGGCAATGAGCAGTTCTTC
-,TRBJ1-5,TRBV7-2,many,CASSAKPNQPQHF,TGTGCCAGCAGCGCCAAGCCCAATCAGCCCCAGCATTTT
TRBD1,TRBJ2-3,TRBV10-1,-,CASSRQGLVTDTQYF,TGCGCCAGCAGCCGACAGGGTCTGGTCACAGATACGCAGTATTTT
TRBD1,TRBJ2-7,TRBV4-3,-,CASSQEFGQGEQYF,TGCGCCAGCAGCCAAGAGTTTGGACAGGGCGAGCAGTACTTC
-,TRBJ2-7,TRBV6-2/TRBV6-3,few,CASSYSSGLQYF,TGTGCCAGCAGTTACTCGTCGGGGCTGCAGTACTTC
TRBD2,TRBJ2-3,TRBV6-4,many,CASSEAGGPTDTQYF,TGTGCCAGCAGTGAAGCGGGAGGGCCGACAGATACGCAGTATTTT
TRBD2,TRBJ2-5,TRBV20-1,few,CSGNGLAGGPQETQYF,TGCAGTGGAAACGGACTAGCGGGGGGGCCACAAGAGACCCAGTACTTC
TRBD1,TRBJ2-7,TRBV29-1,-,CSVVMAVGGRLYEQYF,TGCAGCGTTGTTATGGCTGTAGGGGGCCGATTGTACGAGCAGTACTTC
TRBD2,TRBJ2-5,TRBV20-1,few,CSAQIPGTSKETQYF,TGCAGTGCTCAAATACCGGGGACTAGCAAAGAGACCCAGTACTTC
-,TRBJ1-5,TRBV15,many,CATSTTRGSTEPQHF,TGTGCCACCAGCACTACAAGGGGATCCACGGAGCCCCAGCATTTT
-,TRBJ1-1,TRBV7-2,few,CASSLEKAVAEAFF,TGTGCCAGCAGCTTAGAAAAGGCGGTGGCTGAAGCTTTCTTT
TRBD2,TRBJ2-1,TRBV6-2/TRBV6-3,many,CASRVAGYNEQFF,TGTGCCAGCAGGGTAGCGGGGTACAATGAGCAGTTCTTC
TRBD2,TRBJ2-3,TRBV4-2,many,CASSPTSGVTDTQYF,TGTGCCAGCAGTCCGACTAGCGGGGTTACAGATACGCAGTATTTT